This T cell receptor beta chain was recorded in a study of blood T cell repertoires in COVID-19. Study at large: Material from acute and convalescent COVID-19 was sourced from the United States, Italy and Spain.

In the original analysis: Reference gene primer amplification yielded estimated nucleated cell counts. Clones were read by immunoSEQ multiplex PCR, and TCRdb kept only the in-frame ones, dropping some. V and J calls and clone size come straight from that table; D and trimming were deduced from the DNA. In the table there are about 250,000 clones, 87% of which are singletons. V was cut by 3 bases and J by 6 bases, with 15 bases left in between. The CDR3 spans 14 residues. Per germline, CDR1 MNHNS and CDR2 SASEGT. Ages ranged from about 18 to 90 years, with residence in about two dozen US areas. Participant reports of clinical history set cohort assignment.

The V gene is TRBV6-1, the J gene TRBJ2-7; D is possibly TRBD1 (5 bases). Sequencing was performed on PBMCs or T cells enriched from blood (not recorded which). The sequence was obtained from a woman aged 25 to 45 with acute COVID-19. Here the CDR3 reads CASSEFSQGGEQYF. The CDR3 coding sequence is TGTGCCAGCAGTGAGTTTAGTCAGGGTGGCGAGCAGTACTTC.